Here is one TCR beta chain with its context. Its antigen is not identified. These data belong to a study of T cell responses to AZD1222 COVID-19 vaccine. Study-wide findings and caveats: Females made up more of the donors, who were largely white British, and clonal diversity may have come out too low. Baseline serology detected seropositivity in only a handful of AZD1222 recipients.

The method was immunoSEQ multiplex PCR; TCRdb's version includes in-frame clones alone and lacks a portion of them. The data contain under 95,000 clones, 85% to 90% of them singletons. The CDR3 extends over 15 amino acids. V dropped 4 bases and J dropped 0 bases, with 10 bases sitting between them. In germline, CDR1 is MDHEN, CDR2 SYDVKM. This specimen was peripheral blood, taken 28 days after the second AZD1222 dose. This chain links TRBV28 with TRBJ2-1; D is unresolved. This clonotype was obtained from an adult who received the AZD1222 COVID-19 vaccine. The CDR3 here is CASSSDFDSYNEQFF. The CDR3 DNA is TGTGCCAGCAGTTCCGACTTCGACTCCTACAATGAGCAGTTCTTC.